Sequencing of this T cell receptor beta chain was carried out in a study of T-cell memory formation after mild COVID-19. To note about this clonotype: The antigen remains unidentified.

TCRalpha and TCRbeta libraries used 5'RACE with constant-segment primers and UMIs. TCRdb ran MiXCR on the 5' RACE reads and lists one entry per CDR3 protein. This table holds about 440,000 distinct CDR3 sequences, 15% to 25% found once. The CDR3 has 17 residues. Deletions cut 2 bases from V and 4 bases from J, with 20 bases between. Germline CDR1 SGHTA, CDR2 FQGTGA. Study-level points and caveats: In pre-infection memory, a portion of responding clones appeared, which suggested that cross-reactive memory joined. In second-wave clones peaking day 37, SARS-CoV-2 specificity remained unconfirmed.

The material sequenced was PBMCs or a T cell subset sorted from them (not recorded which). The receptor was isolated from an adult woman who had mild COVID-19 (a few samples of this study predate the infection). Cell type and time point are not known. This rearrangement joins TRBV7-3 to TRBJ2-5, with a tentative D call TRBD1 (6 bases). The CDR3 loop is CASSLGRSGIRGETQYF. The CDR3 DNA follows: TGTGCCAGCAGCTTAGGTCGGTCGGGGATCAGGGGAGAGACCCAGTACTTC.